This T cell receptor (beta chain) was identified during a study of chemoradiotherapy in HPV16-positive cancers. The V gene's germline CDR1 is SGHDT and CDR2 YYEEEE. V lost 1 base to trimming and J lost 9 bases, with 13 bases between them. The length of the CDR3 is 13 residues. Method: immunoSEQ multiplex PCR; TCRdb's copy keeps in-frame clones and lacks some. The table has about 2,300 clones, less than 75% seen once. The TCR originated in a human donor with HPV-associated anogenital cancer. Specimen: tumor tissue, collected from a patient who underwent chemoradiotherapy. J is TRBJ1-1 and V is TRBV5-6; D might be TRBD1 (5 bases). DNA for the CDR3: TGTGCCAGCAGCTTGTCGTACAGGCTTAAAGCTTTCTTT. Translating gives CASSLSYRLKAFF.